The sequence of this T cell receptor (beta chain) was determined in a study of blood T cell repertoires in COVID-19. Study-wide context: Samples taken during acute and convalescent COVID-19 were collected in the United States, Italy and Spain.

Germline-derived CDR1 and CDR2 are MDHEN and SYDVKM. V lost 5 bases and J 4 bases, leaving 12 bases between the germline ends. The CDR3 sequence is 14 residues long. Per the study methods: The assay estimated nucleated cells by amplifying reference gene primers. Libraries were prepared by immunoSEQ multiplex PCR; TCRdb keeps only in-frame clonotypes and omits some of them. V and J calls and clone size are those listed in that table; D and trimming were worked out from the DNA. The sample lists about 220,000 clones, just over 85% occurring once. This clonotype was obtained from a woman between 50 and 59 years old with acute COVID-19. Material for sequencing was PBMCs or T cells enriched from blood (not recorded which). The chain has TRBV28 and TRBJ2-1; weak D call: TRBD2 (6 bases). DNA for the CDR3: TGTGCCAGCAGTAAGGGACTCGTTTACAATGAGCAGTTCTTC. Translation: CASSKGLVYNEQFF.